This entry describes one TCR beta chain. Its antigen is undetermined. The record originates from a study of Ad26.COV2.S vaccination and SARS-CoV-2 variants. Study-level information: In the COV1001 trial, the donor was in the Ad26.COV2.S arm. Ad26.COV2.S, an intramuscular injection, was given once or twice 56 days apart. Study findings and constraints: Those who received vaccine or placebo ended up with similar non-spike TCR breadth.

Germline V gives CDR1 SGDLS, CDR2 YYNGEE. There are 12 residues in the CDR3. Trimming took 3 bases from V and 13 from J, leaving 14 bases between them. Noted treatment: over 15 received Ad26.COV2.S at low or high dose, single or two shots; about 5 received placebo; per-sample allocation not given. Sampling happened 63 days after the first vaccine or placebo injection. Participants' vaccine, an Ad26 vector, delivered Wuhan-strain SARS-CoV-2 spike. Assay used: immunoSEQ multiplex PCR; TCRdb lists only in-frame clones, some missing. The profile shows roughly 380,000 clones, 80% to 90% of them singletons.

The source is a person between 18 and 60 years old who received the Ad26.COV2.S COVID-19 vaccine or a placebo. The sequencing used peripheral blood, collected in a trial of Ad26.COV2.S vaccine versus placebo. The J gene is TRBJ2-1, the V gene TRBV9; D may be TRBD2 (5 bases). The CDR3, as DNA: TGTGCCAGCAGCGCCCGCGGGCAGCAACAGTTCTTC. It specifies CASSARGQQQFF.